Listed below are T cell receptor beta chains from one sample, sequenced in a study of cytomegalovirus exposure and HLA in healthy donors. Data came from immunoSEQ multiplex PCR; TCRdb stores just in-frame clones and leaves some out. Listed are 70,000 or so clones; about 4.9% falls within the top ten. Sequenced: PBMCs. These receptors were collected from a man aged 35 to 55 in good health and CMV-seronegative. The CDR3 runs from the conserved cysteine through the conserved F or W. The order of the fields is J gene, D gene, V gene, CDR3 DNA, CDR3 protein. D genes are given only for firm matches.

TRBJ2-1	TRBD2	TRBV9	TGTGCCAGCAGCGTGGACACTAGCGGGGGAATTTACAATGAGCAGTTCTTC	CASSVDTSGGIYNEQFF
TRBJ2-3	-	TRBV6-1	TGTGCCAGCAGTGAATCGGGGTTGCGCACAGATACGCAGTATTTT	CASSESGLRTDTQYF
TRBJ1-3	TRBD1	TRBV30	TGTGCCTGGAGCCGGGGGGACAGGGTCGGCACCATATATTTT	CAWSRGDRVGTIYF
TRBJ1-1	TRBD1	TRBV7-7	TGTGCCAGCAGCACTAACGAAAGACAGGGCCCCGAGGGAACTGAAGCTTTCTTT	CASSTNERQGPEGTEAFF
TRBJ1-4	-	TRBV6-5	TGTGCCAGCAGCCGGACAGCAACTAATGAAAAACTGTTTTTT	CASSRTATNEKLFF
TRBJ1-2	-	TRBV19	TGTGCCAGTAGTACGGGTTTCGCAGGGCCCTTTGGCTACACCTTC	CASSTGFAGPFGYTF
TRBJ1-2	TRBD1	TRBV7-2	TGTGCCAGCAGCTTCGACAGGGAGGATGGCTACACCTTC	CASSFDREDGYTF
TRBJ1-2	-	TRBV7-9	TGTGCCAGCAGCTTAATATTGGGAGGTGGCTACACCTTC	CASSLILGGGYTF
TRBJ1-2	TRBD1	TRBV29-1	TGCAGCGTGCCCCGCGGGTCGGGACAGAACGATAACTATGGCTACACCTTC	CSVPRGSGQNDNYGYTF
TRBJ2-1	TRBD1	TRBV29-1	TGCAGCCTCGAGAGGACAGGGGGTGGTGAGCAGTTCTTC	CSLERTGGGEQFF
TRBJ2-7	TRBD2	TRBV13	TGTGCCAGCAGCTTAGGGCTAGCGGGAACCTACGAGCAGTACTTC	CASSLGLAGTYEQYF